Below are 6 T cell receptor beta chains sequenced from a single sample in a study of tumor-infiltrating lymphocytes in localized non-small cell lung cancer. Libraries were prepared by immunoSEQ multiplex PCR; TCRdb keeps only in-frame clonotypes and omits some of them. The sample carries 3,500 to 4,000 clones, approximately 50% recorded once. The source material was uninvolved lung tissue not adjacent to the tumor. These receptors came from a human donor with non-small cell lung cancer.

The CDR3 sequence is CSVIGTVEYGYGYTF. CDR3 DNA: TGCAGCGTTATAGGGACAGTCGAATACGGCTATGGCTACACCTTC. This chain joins TRBV29-1 and TRBJ1-2; 7 nucleotides agree with TRBD1. V trimming: 5 bases; J trimming: 4 bases; junction bases outside the gene matches: 13. The germline gives CDR1 SQVTM, CDR2 ANQGSEA. The CDR3 is 15 residues long.

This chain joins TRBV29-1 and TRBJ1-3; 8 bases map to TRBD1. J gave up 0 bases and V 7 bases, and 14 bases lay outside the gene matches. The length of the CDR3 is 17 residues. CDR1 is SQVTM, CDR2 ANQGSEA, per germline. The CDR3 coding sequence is TGCAGCGCGAAAGGGGGCGGACAGGGCCTCTCTGGAAACACCATATATTTT. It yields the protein CSAKGGGQGLSGNTIYF.

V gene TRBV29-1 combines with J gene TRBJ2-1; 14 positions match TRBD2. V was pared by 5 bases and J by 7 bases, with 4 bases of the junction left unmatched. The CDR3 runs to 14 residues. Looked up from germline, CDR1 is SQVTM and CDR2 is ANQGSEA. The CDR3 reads CSVSRTSGRNEQFF. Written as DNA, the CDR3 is TGCAGCGTTAGTAGGACTAGCGGGAGGAATGAGCAGTTCTTC.

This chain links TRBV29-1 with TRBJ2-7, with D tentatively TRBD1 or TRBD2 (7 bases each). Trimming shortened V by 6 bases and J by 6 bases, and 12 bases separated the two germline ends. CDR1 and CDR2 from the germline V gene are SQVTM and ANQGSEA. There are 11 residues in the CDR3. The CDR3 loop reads CSVQGGSEQYF. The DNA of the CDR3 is TGCAGCGTCCAGGGGGGGTCCGAGCAGTACTTC.

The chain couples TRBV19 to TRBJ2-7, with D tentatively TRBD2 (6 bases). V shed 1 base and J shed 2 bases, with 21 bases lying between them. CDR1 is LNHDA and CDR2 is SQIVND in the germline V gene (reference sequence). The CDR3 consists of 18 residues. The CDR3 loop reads CASSIALPGSGFAYEQYF. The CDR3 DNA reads TGTGCCAGTAGTATAGCCTTGCCTGGTAGCGGCTTTGCCTACGAGCAGTACTTC.

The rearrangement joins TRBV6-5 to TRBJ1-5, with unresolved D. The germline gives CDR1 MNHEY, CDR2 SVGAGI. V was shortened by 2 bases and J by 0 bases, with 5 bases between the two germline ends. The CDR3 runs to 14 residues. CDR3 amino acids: CASSYIGSNQPQHF. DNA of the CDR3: TGTGCCAGCAGTTACATCGGTAGCAATCAGCCCCAGCATTTT.